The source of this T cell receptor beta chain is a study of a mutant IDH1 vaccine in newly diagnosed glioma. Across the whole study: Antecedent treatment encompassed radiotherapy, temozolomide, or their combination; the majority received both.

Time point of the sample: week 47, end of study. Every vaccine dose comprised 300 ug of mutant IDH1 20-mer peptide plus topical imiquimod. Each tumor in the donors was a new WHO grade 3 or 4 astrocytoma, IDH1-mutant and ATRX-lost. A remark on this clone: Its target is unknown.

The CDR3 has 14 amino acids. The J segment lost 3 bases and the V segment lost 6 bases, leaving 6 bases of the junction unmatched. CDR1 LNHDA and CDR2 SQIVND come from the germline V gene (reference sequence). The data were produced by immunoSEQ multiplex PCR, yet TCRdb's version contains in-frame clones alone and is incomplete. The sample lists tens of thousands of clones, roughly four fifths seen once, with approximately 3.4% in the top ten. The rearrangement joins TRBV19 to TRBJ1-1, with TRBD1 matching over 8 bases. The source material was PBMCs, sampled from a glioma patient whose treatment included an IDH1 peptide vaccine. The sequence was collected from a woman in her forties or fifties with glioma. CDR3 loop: CASSHRDRYTEAFF. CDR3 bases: TGTGCCAGTAGCCACCGGGACAGGTACACTGAAGCTTTCTTT.